The 3 T cell receptor beta chains listed next were all sequenced from one sample in a study of T-cell reconstitution after alpha-beta-depleted transplantation in children. This sample's TCRbeta library carried unique molecular identifier barcodes. TCRdb reanalysed the PCR reads using MiXCR and keeps one entry per CDR3 protein. The sample lists approximately 230,000 distinct CDR3 sequences, around 25% occurring once. Material: PBMCs, mostly from graft donor cells, obtained 360 days after TCRalphabeta/CD19-depleted stem cell transplant. The source is a female patient aged 2-9 years who had a stem cell transplant for congenital amegakaryocytic thrombocytopenia, so the T cells may come from the graft donor.

This clonotype has just a few counts. The chain uses TRBV6-2 or TRBV6-3 and TRBJ2-7; D may be TRBD2 (6 bases). The CDR3 is 11 amino acids. With 5 bases removed from V and 7 bases from J, the gap between germline ends came to 9 bases. CDR1 and CDR2 (germline): MNHEY, SVGEGT. The CDR3 protein is CASSNGGEQYF. The CDR3 nucleotides are TGTGCCAGCAGTAACGGAGGGGAGCAGTACTTC.

The chain carries TRBV20-1 and TRBJ2-7; D remains unclear. Germline V CDR1 and CDR2: DFQATT, SNEGSKA (reference sequence). There are 13 residues in the CDR3. Trimming left V 2 bases short and J 1 base short, with 9 bases between. The chain's CDR3 is CSARNPLSYEQYF. CDR3 DNA: TGCAGTGCTAGAAATCCACTATCCTACGAGCAGTACTTC.

The sample holds a few counts of this clonotype. The chain uses TRBV29-1 and TRBJ1-2; 9 nucleotides match TRBD1. There are 14 residues in the CDR3. Germline V CDR1 and CDR2: SQVTM, ANQGSEA. Germline trimming cut 8 bases from V and 3 bases from J; bases unmatched to any gene: 10. The DNA for the CDR3 is TGCAGCACTTCTAACAGGGGGCGCGACTATGGCTACACCTTC. Amino acids: CSTSNRGRDYGYTF.